A single sample is the source of the 16 T cell receptor beta chains below, sequenced in a study of cytomegalovirus exposure and HLA in healthy donors. PCR used 60 Vbeta primers and 13 Jbeta primers. TCRdb's copy holds only in-frame clones and misses some; the assay was immunoSEQ multiplex PCR. The sample shows approximately 130,000 clones, over 70% of them seen only once. What was sequenced was PBMCs. The receptors derive from a man aged 25 to 40 in good health and CMV-seronegative.

The chain links TRBV7-2 to TRBJ2-7; D remains ambiguous. CDR3 length equals 12 residues. The germline V and J ends were trimmed by 0 bases and 6 bases, with 6 bases remaining between them. Germline CDR1 SGHTA, CDR2 FQGNSA. CDR3 sequence: CASSLARFEQYF. CDR3 bases: TGTGCCAGCAGCTTAGCCCGGTTCGAGCAGTACTTC.

The CDR3 sequence is CASSLARWKTQYF. CDR3 DNA: TGTGCCAGCAGCTTAGCCAGGTGGAAGACCCAGTACTTC. The V call is TRBV7-6, the J call TRBJ2-5; D not resolved. Trimming took 0 bases from V and 6 from J, leaving 8 bases between them. The CDR3 runs 13 residues. CDR1 SGHVS and CDR2 FNYEAQ come from the germline V gene.

The chain has TRBV7-9 and TRBJ1-1, with D perhaps TRBD1 (5 bases). Per the germline V gene, CDR1 is SEHNR and CDR2 is FQNEAQ (reference sequence). The CDR3 loop spans 12 amino acids. Deletions cut 4 bases from V and 8 bases from J, with 11 bases between. CDR3 in DNA: TGTGCCAGCAGCTCCGACAGACAGGAAGCTTTCTTT. Its translation is CASSSDRQEAFF.

The V gene is TRBV2, the J gene TRBJ1-1, with 8 nucleotides matching TRBD1. CDR3 length equals 15 residues. Germline V gives CDR1 SNHLY, CDR2 FYNNEI. V was pared by 8 bases and J by 5 bases, with 13 bases of the junction left unmatched. The CDR3 DNA is TGTGCCAGCTATCCGGTCCAGGGGGCCGGGACTGAAGCTTTCTTT. Protein sequence: CASYPVQGAGTEAFF.

V and J are TRBV27 and TRBJ2-7; no reliable D call. CDR3 length equals 14 residues. Germline V gene data show CDR1 as MNHEY and CDR2 as SMNVEV (reference sequence). Deletions cut 2 bases from V and 4 bases from J, with 12 bases between. The CDR3 nucleotides read TGTGCCAGCAGTTTAAACCCGCCAGGATACGAGCAGTACTTC. Its translation: CASSLNPPGYEQYF.

The chain combines TRBV7-9 with TRBJ2-5; TRBD2 might be the D (5 bases). The CDR3 consists of 16 residues. V lost 5 bases and J 3 bases, leaving 19 bases between the germline ends. Germline-derived CDR1 and CDR2 are SEHNR and FQNEAQ (reference sequence). CDR3 loop: CASSQMPGLKKETQYF. The DNA of the CDR3 is TGTGCCAGCAGCCAAATGCCCGGACTGAAAAAAGAGACCCAGTACTTC. The full variable domain, completed using reference TRBV7-9 and TRBJ2-5, is DTGVSQNPRHKITKRGQNVTFRCDPISEHNRLYWYRQTLGQGPEFLTYFQNEAQLEKSRLLSDRFSAERPKGSFSTLEIQRTEQGDSAMYLCASSQMPGLKKETQYFGPGTRLLVL.

The J gene is TRBJ2-7, the V gene TRBV6-5, with TRBD1 identical over 7 bases. The V segment lost 0 bases and the J segment 4 bases; nucleotides outside the gene matches: 6. Germline V gene sequence: CDR1 MNHEY, CDR2 SVGAGI. This CDR3 has 15 residues. This chain's CDR3 is CASSYSSGQPYEQYF. The CDR3 DNA reads as TGTGCCAGCAGTTACTCATCGGGACAGCCTTACGAGCAGTACTTC.

The V and J genes are TRBV15 and TRBJ2-3; 10 bases map to TRBD2. The CDR3 is 15 amino acids. CDR1 is LNHNV and CDR2 is YYDKDF in the germline V gene (reference sequence). Losses at the gene ends were 7 bases for V and 0 bases for J; bases not matched to a gene: 4. CDR3 nucleotide sequence: TGTGCCACCAAAGGGACTAGCGAAAGCACAGATACGCAGTATTTT. Translating it yields CATKGTSESTDTQYF.

This chain joins TRBV18 and TRBJ1-3; 10 nucleotides match TRBD1. V trimming: 2 bases; J trimming: 0 bases; junction bases outside the gene matches: 10. The CDR3 has 19 amino acids. Germline CDR1 KGHSH, CDR2 LQKENI. The CDR3 DNA reads TGTGCCAGCTCACCAAGGGGACAGGGGATCCCCAACTCTGGAAACACCATATATTTT. This encodes CASSPRGQGIPNSGNTIYF. Variable domain in full (rest from reference TRBV18 and TRBJ1-3): NAGVMQNPRHLVRRRGQEARLRCSPMKGHSHVYWYRQLPEEGLKFMVYLQKENIIDESGMPKERFSAEFPKEGPSILRIQQVVRGDSAAYFCASSPRGQGIPNSGNTIYFGEGSWLTVV.

The V call is TRBV27, the J call TRBJ2-1; weak D call: TRBD1 (5 bases). Deletions cut 5 bases from V and 6 bases from J, with 11 bases between. The CDR3 runs to 13 residues. Germline lookup yields CDR1 MNHEY and CDR2 SMNVEV (reference sequence). The DNA of the CDR3 is TGTGCCAGCAGTCCCAGGGTTGCCAATGAGCAGTTCTTC. Translating gives CASSPRVANEQFF.

V and J are TRBV28 and TRBJ2-1; weak D call: TRBD2 (6 bases). There are 15 residues in the CDR3. The germline V and J ends were trimmed by 3 bases and 5 bases, with 14 bases remaining between them. Germline V gene lookup returns CDR1 MDHEN and CDR2 SYDVKM. CDR3 in amino acids: CASSLNGGLNNEQFF. Written as DNA, the CDR3 is TGTGCCAGCAGTTTGAACGGGGGACTGAACAATGAGCAGTTCTTC.

The genes are TRBV30 and TRBJ2-7; D is possibly TRBD1 (6 bases). In germline, CDR1 is GTSNPN, CDR2 SVGIG (reference sequence). Trimming removed 3 bases from V and 4 bases from J, with 10 bases in between. CDR3 length: 12 residues. CDR3 DNA sequence: TGTGCCTGGAGGGACAGATCATACGAGCAGTACTTC. Translating it yields CAWRDRSYEQYF.

The count of this clone is one. The V gene is TRBV6-4, the J gene TRBJ2-3, with 9 bases lining up with TRBD2. The CDR3 consists of 16 residues. After removal of 2 bases from V and 0 bases from J, the junction contained 3 bases not matched to a gene. Germline CDR1 and CDR2: MRHNA and SNTAGT. The CDR3, as DNA: TGTGCCAGCAGTGACGTGGCGGGGGGGAGCACAGATACGCAGTATTTT. It translates to CASSDVAGGSTDTQYF.

The chain recombines TRBV2 with TRBJ2-7; D remains ambiguous. V lost 5 bases, J lost 3 bases, and 5 bases lay in between. The germline CDR1 and CDR2 sequences are SNHLY and FYNNEI. The CDR3 runs to 11 residues. DNA of the CDR3: TGTGCCAGCAGTAACTACTACGAGCAGTACTTC. It is translated as CASSNYYEQYF.

V and J are TRBV10-3 and TRBJ2-5, with 7 positions matching TRBD2. The CDR3 runs 15 residues. Germline CDR1 is ENHRY and CDR2 is SYGVKD. V dropped 8 bases and J dropped 5; count of bases not matched to a gene: 14. In DNA form, the CDR3 reads TGTGCCATCTTACCTGGGCTGGGGGGGATGGAGACCCAGTACTTC. Translating it yields CAILPGLGGMETQYF.

The DNA of the CDR3 is TGCGCCAGCAGTAACGAGGAGGGAGAAAAACTGTTTTTT. It specifies CASSNEEGEKLFF. This sequence joins TRBV5-1 and TRBJ1-4; no definite D call. With 5 bases removed from V and 8 bases from J, the gap between germline ends came to 13 bases. Germline values: CDR1 SGHRS, CDR2 YFSETQ. This CDR3 spans 13 amino acids.